These 21 T cell receptor beta chains were all obtained from the same sample, sequenced in a study of CD8 T cells in ankylosing spondylitis. TCRdb called the 5' RACE reads again in MiXCR, with one record for every CDR3 protein. The sample yields about 300,000 distinct CDR3 sequences, around 10% seen once. The sequenced material came from blood, either unsorted or a sorted T cell fraction (not recorded which). The receptors derive from a female donor with ankylosing spondylitis or in good health (not recorded which).

This clonotype was picked up a small number of times. This rearrangement joins TRBV20-1 to TRBJ1-1; unclear D gene. V lost 2 bases and J lost 4, with 11 bases in between. CDR1 DFQATT and CDR2 SNEGSKA come from the germline V gene (reference sequence). CDR3 length equals 13 residues. The CDR3 DNA reads TGCAGTGCTAGACTGACGGTTTCCACTGAAGCTTTCTTT. As protein: CSARLTVSTEAFF.

This chain links TRBV4-2 with TRBJ2-2, with 8 bases fitting TRBD2. J gave up 1 base and V 7 bases, and 8 bases lay outside the gene matches. Looked up from germline, CDR1 is LGHNA and CDR2 is YNFKEQ. The CDR3 is 16 amino acids. In nucleotides, the CDR3 is TGTGCCAGCACCACAATAGCGGGATTGAACACCGGGGAGCTGTTTTTT. Its protein product is CASTTIAGLNTGELFF.

This clonotype was found many times. The rearrangement uses TRBV12-3 or TRBV12-4 and TRBJ2-2; TRBD1 matches at 11 bases. The CDR3 consists of 15 residues. V was clipped by 6 bases and J by 5 bases; unmatched bases: 5. CDR3 region: CASRPGQGATGELFF. The CDR3 DNA is TGTGCCAGCAGACCCGGACAGGGGGCGACCGGGGAGCTGTTTTTT.

The chain combines TRBV3-1 with TRBJ2-1; 9 bases match TRBD1. The junction had 9 bases not matched to a gene; V was cut back by 2 bases and J by 7 bases. CDR3 length: 16 residues. Looked up from germline, CDR1 is LGHDT and CDR2 is YNNKEL (reference sequence). In DNA form, the CDR3 reads TGTGCCAGCAGCCAACGGTTCGGACAGGGGTTGAATGAGCAGTTCTTC. Translation: CASSQRFGQGLNEQFF.

This clonotype came up many times. The J gene is TRBJ1-5, the V gene TRBV20-1; D possibly corresponds to TRBD1 (5 bases). The germline gives CDR1 DFQATT, CDR2 SNEGSKA (reference sequence). The CDR3 runs to 17 residues. Trimming pared 3 bases from V and 6 bases from J, leaving 24 bases between. CDR3 bases: TGCAGTGCTAGCCCCTGGGGGGAAGGACGTTTAGGTCAGCCCCAGCATTTT. Protein product: CSASPWGEGRLGQPQHF.

Remarks on this clonotype: A much more abundant neighbour one base away suggests this may be a read error. The V and J genes are TRBV6-6 and TRBJ2-3, with D hard to call. Germline CDR1 is MNHNY and CDR2 is SVGAGI (reference sequence). The CDR3 consists of 13 residues. The CDR3: CARSSLDGDTQYF. DNA of the CDR3: TGTGCCAGAAGTTCCCTAGACGGAGATACGCAGTATTTT.

V is TRBV18 and J is TRBJ2-3; 14 bases are a match to TRBD2. V lost 3 bases to trimming and J lost 3 bases; unmatched junction nucleotides: 11. Germline V gives CDR1 KGHSH, CDR2 LQKENI. The CDR3 is 19 amino acids. The CDR3 DNA is TGTGCCAGCTCACCGCGACTAGCGGGGGGGCCGGAGGAGACAGATACGCAGTATTTT. It translates to CASSPRLAGGPEETDTQYF.

This clonotype has a count of ten or more. The V gene is TRBV5-1, the J gene TRBJ2-1; TRBD1 matches 10 bases. In germline, CDR1 is SGHRS, CDR2 YFSETQ. The CDR3 is 14 residues long. V lost 3 bases, J lost 5 bases, and 2 bases stayed unmatched. The CDR3 reads CASSYGTGDNEQFF. The CDR3 DNA is TGCGCCAGCAGCTACGGGACAGGGGACAATGAGCAGTTCTTC.

This clonotype was recorded many times. This chain joins TRBV20-1 and TRBJ2-1; D possibly corresponds to TRBD2 (6 bases). Trimming took 4 bases from V and 5 from J, leaving 15 bases between them. This CDR3 spans 14 amino acids. Germline CDR1 is DFQATT and CDR2 is SNEGSKA (reference sequence). This CDR3 is CSAINSGNNNEQFF. DNA for the CDR3: TGCAGTGCTATCAATAGCGGAAATAACAATGAGCAGTTCTTC.

This chain joins TRBV20-1 and TRBJ2-2; 11 bases agree with TRBD2. Germline CDR1 reads DFQATT; CDR2 reads SNEGSKA (reference sequence). Unmatched junction bases numbered 6, after V lost 5 bases and J lost 7 bases. The CDR3 consists of 14 residues. The CDR3: CSAVAGGSVGELFF. The CDR3 DNA reads TGCAGTGCTGTAGCGGGAGGGTCTGTCGGGGAGCTGTTTTTT.

This clonotype was seen once. Just one base apart from a much larger clone, this may be a read error. The V and J genes are TRBV24-1 and TRBJ1-5; D gene unclear. The germline CDR1 and CDR2 sequences are KGHDR and SFDVKD. The CDR3 covers 14 residues. The DNA for the CDR3 is TGTCCCACCAGTGATCCCGCTTACAATCAGCCCCAGCATTTT. Its protein is CPTSDPAYNQPQHF.

This clonotype was seen only a few times. CDR3 DNA sequence: TGTGCCAGCAGCCAAAGGGCAGGGAAGGTCATCGAGCAGTACTTC. Translation: CASSQRAGKVIEQYF. The chain couples TRBV12-3 or TRBV12-4 to TRBJ2-7; D perhaps matches TRBD1 (5 bases). Trimming took off 6 bases at V and 6 bases at J, with 21 bases between the two ends. The CDR3 is made up of 15 amino acids.

This clonotype was seen a handful of times. The J gene is TRBJ1-2, the V gene TRBV6-1; D perhaps matches TRBD1 (6 bases). V lost 5 bases, J lost 8 bases, and 21 bases lay in between. CDR1 is MNHNS and CDR2 is SASEGT in the germline V gene. The CDR3 sequence is 15 residues long. CDR3 residues: CASSQFGQLSGGYTF. CDR3 in DNA: TGTGCCAGCAGTCAGTTCGGACAGCTCTCTGGGGGCTACACCTTC.

This clonotype was observed many times. This chain uses TRBV28 with TRBJ1-2; weak D call: TRBD1 (5 bases). The germline V and J ends were trimmed by 3 bases and 0 bases, with 11 bases remaining between them. From germline, CDR1 is MDHEN and CDR2 SYDVKM. The CDR3 sequence is 15 residues long. CDR3 nucleotides: TGTGCCAGCAGTTTTACAGGTGGAACTAACTATGGCTACACCTTC. It is translated as CASSFTGGTNYGYTF.

In this sample, this clonotype turned up many times. CDR3 in amino acids: CASRSDSPYEQYF. CDR3 DNA sequence: TGTGCCAGCAGAAGTGACAGCCCCTACGAGCAGTACTTC. This chain joins TRBV6-1 and TRBJ2-7, with D possibly being TRBD1 (5 bases). Germline values: CDR1 MNHNS, CDR2 SASEGT. This CDR3 spans 13 amino acids. With 6 bases removed from V and 2 bases from J, the gap between germline ends came to 11 bases.

This clonotype has more than one count but fewer than ten. The J gene is TRBJ2-3, the V gene TRBV27; D may be TRBD1 (6 bases). CDR1 and CDR2 from the germline V gene are MNHEY and SMNVEV (reference sequence). The CDR3 is made up of 14 amino acids. The ends were cut back, 8 bases at V and 0 bases at J, with 12 bases in the middle. The CDR3: CASGSGASTDTQYF. CDR3 DNA: TGTGCCAGCGGTTCAGGGGCTAGCACAGATACGCAGTATTTT.

Ten or more counts support this clonotype. The chain has TRBV28 and TRBJ2-3; D remains ambiguous. The CDR3 spans 12 residues. Germline CDR1 is MDHEN and CDR2 is SYDVKM. Trimming stripped 7 bases from V and 4 bases from J, with 9 bases between. Written as DNA, the CDR3 is TGTGCCAGCACCCCGAGCCCAGATACGCAGTATTTT. Translating gives CASTPSPDTQYF.

This clonotype appeared a few times. DNA of the CDR3: TGCAGTGCTAGAAGCGGGGAGTTGGCACCCCTCCACTTT. As protein: CSARSGELAPLHF. The chain combines TRBV20-1 with TRBJ1-6; D unresolved. Per germline, CDR1 DFQATT and CDR2 SNEGSKA (reference sequence). This CDR3 comprises 13 residues. Deletions cut 2 bases from V and 11 bases from J, with 13 bases between.

This clonotype was counted at least ten times. This chain joins TRBV12-3 or TRBV12-4 and TRBJ2-7, with unresolved D. CDR3 size: 15 residues. The V and J ends lost 1 base and 6 bases respectively, with 16 bases between them. The DNA for the CDR3 is TGTGCCAGCAGTTTAGTTGGAGCCCCTCATGCCGAGCAGTACTTC. Protein sequence: CASSLVGAPHAEQYF.

This clonotype was picked up a small number of times. The chain has TRBV9 and TRBJ2-2, with TRBD2 as a possible D gene (6 bases). The V and J ends lost 0 bases and 2 bases respectively, with 14 bases between them. This CDR3 region has 17 residues. Per the germline V gene, CDR1 is SGDLS and CDR2 is YYNGEE. CDR3 bases: TGTGCCAGCAGCGTAGCCACTAGCCTCAGAAACACCGGGGAGCTGTTTTTT. This codes for CASSVATSLRNTGELFF. Looking up the rest from reference TRBV9 and TRBJ2-2 gives the full variable domain: DSGVTQTPKHLITATGQRVTLRCSPRSGDLSVYWYQQSLDQGLQFLIQYYNGEERAKGNILERFSAQQFPDLHSELNLSSLELGDSALYFCASSVATSLRNTGELFFGEGSRLTVL.

The sample holds a few counts of this clonotype. CDR3 sequence reads: CASSQAVSTDTQYF. The CDR3 DNA reads as TGCGCCAGCAGCCAAGCGGTGAGCACAGATACGCAGTATTTT. The chain joins TRBV4-1 to TRBJ2-3; D remains unclear. From germline, CDR1 is MGHRA and CDR2 YSYEKL. This CDR3 comprises 14 residues. The ends were cut back, 1 base at V and 0 bases at J, with 5 bases in the middle.